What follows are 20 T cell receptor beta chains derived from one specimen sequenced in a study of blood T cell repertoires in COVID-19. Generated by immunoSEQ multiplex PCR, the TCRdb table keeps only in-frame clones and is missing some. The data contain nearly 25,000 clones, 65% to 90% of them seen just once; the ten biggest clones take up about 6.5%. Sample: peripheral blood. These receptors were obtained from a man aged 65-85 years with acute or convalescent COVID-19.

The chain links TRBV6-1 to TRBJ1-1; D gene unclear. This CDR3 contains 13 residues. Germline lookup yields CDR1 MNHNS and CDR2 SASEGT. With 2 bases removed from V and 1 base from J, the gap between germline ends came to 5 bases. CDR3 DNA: TGTGCCAGCAGTGAACAGAAGAACACTGAAGCTTTCTTT. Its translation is CASSEQKNTEAFF.

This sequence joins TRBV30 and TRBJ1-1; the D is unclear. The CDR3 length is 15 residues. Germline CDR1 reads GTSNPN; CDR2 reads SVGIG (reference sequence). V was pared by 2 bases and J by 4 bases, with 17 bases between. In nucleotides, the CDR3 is TGTGCCTGGAGTTCCGGCGGCCCTGGTGGCACTGAAGCTTTCTTT. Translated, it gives CAWSSGGPGGTEAFF.

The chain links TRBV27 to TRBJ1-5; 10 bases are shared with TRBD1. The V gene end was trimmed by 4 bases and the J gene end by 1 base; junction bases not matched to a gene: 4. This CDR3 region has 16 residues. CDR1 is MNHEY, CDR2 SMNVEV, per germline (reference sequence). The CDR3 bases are TGTGCCAGCAGTTCTGGGACAGGGGCGAGCAATCAGCCCCAGCATTTT. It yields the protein CASSSGTGASNQPQHF.

The CDR3 coding sequence is TGCGCCAGCAGCTTGGGGGGGCAGGGAACCTACGAGCAGTACTTC. Translation gives CASSLGGQGTYEQYF. The chain uses TRBV5-1 and TRBJ2-7; tentatively, D is TRBD1 (6 bases). Germline loops: CDR1 SGHRS, CDR2 YFSETQ. Trimming shortened V by 0 bases and J by 2 bases, and 12 bases separated the two germline ends. The CDR3 spans 15 residues. The variable domain in full, completed from reference TRBV5-1 and TRBJ2-7, reads KAGVTQTPRYLIKTRGQQVTLSCSPISGHRSVSWYQQTPGQGLQFLFEYFSETQRNKGNFPGRFSGRQFSNSRSEMNVSTLELGDSALYLCASSLGGQGTYEQYFGPGTRLTVT.

The CDR3: CASSPGQGWNIQYF. The DNA of the CDR3 is TGCGCCAGCAGCCCTGGACAGGGATGGAACATTCAGTACTTC. The chain couples TRBV5-1 to TRBJ2-4, with 8 nucleotides matching TRBD1. The CDR3 extends over 14 amino acids. The trim removed 4 bases at V and 7 bases at J, leaving 7 bases unmatched. Germline V gene data show CDR1 as SGHRS and CDR2 as YFSETQ.

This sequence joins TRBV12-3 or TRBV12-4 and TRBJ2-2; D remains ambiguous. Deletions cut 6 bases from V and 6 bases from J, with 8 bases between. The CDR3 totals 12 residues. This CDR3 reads CASSYYSGELFF. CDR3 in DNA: TGTGCCAGCAGCTATTATTCCGGGGAGCTGTTTTTT.

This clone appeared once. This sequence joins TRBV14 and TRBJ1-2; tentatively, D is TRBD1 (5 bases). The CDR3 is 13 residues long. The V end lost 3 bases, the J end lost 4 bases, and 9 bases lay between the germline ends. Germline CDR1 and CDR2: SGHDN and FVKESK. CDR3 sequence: CASSQGQFYGYTF. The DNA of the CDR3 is TGTGCCAGCAGCCAGGGGCAGTTCTATGGCTACACCTTC.

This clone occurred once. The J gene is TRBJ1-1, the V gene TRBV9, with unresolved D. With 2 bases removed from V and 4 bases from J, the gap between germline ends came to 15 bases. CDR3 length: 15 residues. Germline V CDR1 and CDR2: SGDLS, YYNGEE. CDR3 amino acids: CASSVDPLSGTEAFF. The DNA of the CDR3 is TGTGCCAGCAGCGTTGATCCACTTAGTGGCACTGAAGCTTTCTTT. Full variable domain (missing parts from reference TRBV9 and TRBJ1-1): DSGVTQTPKHLITATGQRVTLRCSPRSGDLSVYWYQQSLDQGLQFLIQYYNGEERAKGNILERFSAQQFPDLHSELNLSSLELGDSALYFCASSVDPLSGTEAFFGQGTRLTVV.

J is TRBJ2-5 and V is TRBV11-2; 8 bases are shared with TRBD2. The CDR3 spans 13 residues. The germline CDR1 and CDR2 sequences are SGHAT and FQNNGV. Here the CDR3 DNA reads TGTGCGGTGTCGGGGGGGCCGCGTCAGACCCAGTACTTC. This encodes CAVSGGPRQTQYF.

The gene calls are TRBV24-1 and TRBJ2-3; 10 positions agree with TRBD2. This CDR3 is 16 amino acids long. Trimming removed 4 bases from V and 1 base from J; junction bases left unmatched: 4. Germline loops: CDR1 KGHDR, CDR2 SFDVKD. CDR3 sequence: CATSDYGTSGTDTQYF. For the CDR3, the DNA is TGTGCCACCAGTGACTACGGGACTAGCGGCACAGATACGCAGTATTTT.

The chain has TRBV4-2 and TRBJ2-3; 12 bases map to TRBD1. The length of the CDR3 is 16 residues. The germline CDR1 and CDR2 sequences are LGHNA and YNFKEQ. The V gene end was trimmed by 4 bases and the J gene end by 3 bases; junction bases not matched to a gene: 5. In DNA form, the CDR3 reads TGTGCCAGCAGCCCACGGGACAGGGGGCAGACAGATACGCAGTATTTT. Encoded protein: CASSPRDRGQTDTQYF.

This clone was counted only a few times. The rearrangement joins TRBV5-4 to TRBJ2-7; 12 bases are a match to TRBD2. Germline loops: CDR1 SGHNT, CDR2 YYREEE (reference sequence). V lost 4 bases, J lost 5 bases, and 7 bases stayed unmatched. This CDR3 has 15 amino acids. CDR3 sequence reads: CASSQRTSGVDEQYF. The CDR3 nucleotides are TGTGCCAGCAGCCAAAGGACTAGCGGGGTGGACGAGCAGTACTTC.

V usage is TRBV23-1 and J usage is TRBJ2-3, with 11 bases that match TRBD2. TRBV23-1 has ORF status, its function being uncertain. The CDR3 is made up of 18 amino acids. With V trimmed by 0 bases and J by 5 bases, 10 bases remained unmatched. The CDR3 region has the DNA TGCGCCAGCAGTCAATCCAATATAGCGGGAGGGCTTGAAGATACGCAGTATTTT. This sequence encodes CASSQSNIAGGLEDTQYF.

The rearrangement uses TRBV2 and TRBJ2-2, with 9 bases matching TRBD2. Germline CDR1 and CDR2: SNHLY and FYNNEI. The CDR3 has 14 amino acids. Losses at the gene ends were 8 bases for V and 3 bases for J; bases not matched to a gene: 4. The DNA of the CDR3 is TGTGCCAGCCGCGGCGGGAGGGACACCGGGGAGCTGTTTTTT. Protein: CASRGGRDTGELFF. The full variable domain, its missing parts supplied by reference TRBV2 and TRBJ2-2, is EPEVTQTPSHQVTQMGQEVILRCVPISNHLYFYWYRQILGQKVEFLVSFYNNEISEKSEIFDDQFSVERPDGSNFTLKIRSTKLEDSAMYFCASRGGRDTGELFFGEGSRLTVL.

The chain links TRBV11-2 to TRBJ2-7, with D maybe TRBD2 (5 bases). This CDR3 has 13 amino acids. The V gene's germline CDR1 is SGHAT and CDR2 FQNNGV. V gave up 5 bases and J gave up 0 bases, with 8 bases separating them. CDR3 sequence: CASSASRSYEQYF. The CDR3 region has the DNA TGTGCCAGCAGCGCTAGCCGCTCCTACGAGCAGTACTTC.

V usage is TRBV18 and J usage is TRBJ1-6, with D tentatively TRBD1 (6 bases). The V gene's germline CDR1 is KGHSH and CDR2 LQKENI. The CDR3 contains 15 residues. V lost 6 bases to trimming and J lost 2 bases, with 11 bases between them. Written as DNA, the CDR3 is TGTGCCAGCTCCGAGACAGGAGCCTATAATTCACCCCTCCACTTT. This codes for CASSETGAYNSPLHF.

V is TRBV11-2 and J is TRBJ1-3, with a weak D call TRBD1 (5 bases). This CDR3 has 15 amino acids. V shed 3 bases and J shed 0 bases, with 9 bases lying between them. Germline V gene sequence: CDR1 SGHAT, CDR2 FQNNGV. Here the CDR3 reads CASSLGPYSGNTIYF. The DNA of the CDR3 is TGTGCCAGCAGCTTGGGGCCGTACTCTGGAAACACCATATATTTT.

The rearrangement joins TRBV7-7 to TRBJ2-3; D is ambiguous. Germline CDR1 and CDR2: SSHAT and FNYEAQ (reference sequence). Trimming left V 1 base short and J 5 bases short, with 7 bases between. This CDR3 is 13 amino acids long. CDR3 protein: CASSLGLLDTQYF. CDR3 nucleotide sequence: TGTGCCAGCAGCTTAGGACTGTTAGATACGCAGTATTTT.

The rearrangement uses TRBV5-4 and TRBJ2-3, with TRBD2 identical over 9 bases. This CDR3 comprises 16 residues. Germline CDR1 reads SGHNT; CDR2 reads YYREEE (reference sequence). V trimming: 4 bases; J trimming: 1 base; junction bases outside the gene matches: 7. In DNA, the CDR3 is TGTGCCAGCAGCCCGGGACTAGCCTTAGGCACAGATACGCAGTATTTT. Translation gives CASSPGLALGTDTQYF.

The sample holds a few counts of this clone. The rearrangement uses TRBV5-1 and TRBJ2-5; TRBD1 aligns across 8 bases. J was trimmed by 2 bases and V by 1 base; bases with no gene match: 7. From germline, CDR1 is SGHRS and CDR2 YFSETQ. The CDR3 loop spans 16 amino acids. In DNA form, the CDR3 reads TGCGCCAGCAGCTTGAGTGTAGGACAGGGTCAAGAGACCCAGTACTTC. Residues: CASSLSVGQGQETQYF.